This TCR beta chain was sequenced in a study of blood T cell repertoires in COVID-19. TCRdb's table, derived via immunoSEQ multiplex PCR, lists solely in-frame clones and lacks some. The data contain 120,000 to 150,000 clones, about four fifths of them singletons. Germline CDR1 MNHEY, CDR2 SVGAGI. V shed 4 bases and J shed 7 bases, with 17 bases lying between them. CDR3 length: 14 residues. V is TRBV6-5 and J is TRBJ2-7, with D tentatively TRBD2 (5 bases). This receptor was taken from a young woman who had been exposed to COVID-19. The sequenced sample consisted of PBMCs or T cells enriched from blood (not recorded which). CDR3 in amino acids: CASSSVVLAAEQYF. CDR3 bases: TGTGCCAGCAGTTCCGTTGTGCTAGCCGCTGAGCAGTACTTC.